This T cell receptor beta chain was retrieved from a study of blood T cell repertoires in COVID-19. Study context: COVID-19 samples from acute and convalescent phases originated in the United States, Italy and Spain.

Only a few counts were recorded for this clone. Recruits, aged about 18 to 100 years, lived in 24 US areas. Cohorts were determined from participant-reported clinical history. Within 2 weeks before study entry, exposed participants met a COVID-19 case. Profiling relied on immunoSEQ multiplex PCR, and the TCRdb table lists in-frame clones only, not all of them. The sample lists roughly 200,000 clones; approximately 86% were seen once. CDR1 SGHRS and CDR2 YFSETQ come from the germline V gene. V was pared by 2 bases and J by 2 bases, with 10 bases between. The CDR3 runs to 14 residues. The receptor's source is a woman aged 30 to 39 who had been exposed to COVID-19. The chain links TRBV5-1 to TRBJ1-1; D ambiguous. Material for sequencing was PBMCs or T cells enriched from blood (not recorded which). CDR3 loop: CASSFRLPNTEAFF. The DNA for the CDR3 is TGCGCCAGCAGCTTTCGACTCCCAAACACTGAAGCTTTCTTT.